The present TCR beta chain was sequenced within a study of blood T cell repertoires in COVID-19 (dated by TCRdb to about 2020). In terms of the full investigation: Samples from collaborators originated in the United States, Italy and Spain and spanned both the acute and convalescent phases of COVID-19. The material from the prospective study consisted of cDNA or gDNA derived from T cells, B-cell-depleted T cells, or PBMCs. Subjects who had been exposed to COVID-19, were actively infected with it, or had recovered from it provided the deeply sampled blood TCRbeta repertoires that made up the dataset. The repertoires were released in a freely available public database meant as a resource for research on the immune response to SARS-CoV-2. The samples were drawn from two sources: the first 160 participants of the ongoing ImmuneRACE study, and about 1,300 subjects contributed by 6 global collaborators. Nearly every sample came with metadata listing a de-identified subject ID, COVID-19 status, age in years and sex. Where available, HLA class I and class II types were taken from metadata supplied by the sample provider and were not determined by assay-based typing.

Each collaborating institution followed its own protocols to collect whole blood in K2EDTA tubes. For TCRbeta analysis, collaborator samples were shipped as frozen whole blood, as isolated PBMCs, or as DNA extracted from either sample type. Unmatched junction bases come to 5, with V trimmed by 0 bases and J by 5 bases. The germline V gene (reference sequence) specifies MNHNY as CDR1 and SVGAGI as CDR2. The CDR3 goes from the cysteine to the phenylalanine over 16 residues. Only CDR3 DNA remains: 48 bases, in frame from the first base. TCRbeta CDR3 regions were amplified from genomic DNA using the immunoSEQ Assay, a bias-controlled multiplex PCR. Concerning the study's data processing: The number of nucleated cells in each sample was estimated from the amplification of reference gene primers within the assay. Sequence reads were collapsed and filtered to measure the absolute abundance of every unique TCRbeta CDR3 rearrangement. Productive Simpson clonality was computed per sample as the square root of Simpson's diversity index over productive rearrangements. TCRdb limited this immuneACCESS table to in-frame rearrangements with V and J called. A share of clones is missing; checked studies link under half to unresolved V genes, and the rest is unexplained. V and J calls and clone size come straight from that table; D and trimming were deduced from the DNA. In this sample the table shows fewer than 65,000 clones, 75% to 90% of which occur a single time. The top ten hold around a tenth of the sample.

For this clone: Its antigen is still unknown. No base quality values were provided; no much bigger clone lies one nucleotide off.

Findings and caveats that apply to the study as a whole: The amount of clinical and demographic metadata varied by source and participant and was provided uncurated.

What was sequenced was peripheral blood. This receptor was identified in a human donor with acute or convalescent COVID-19. The donor label of this sample is uncertain. Recombination linked TRBV6-6 to TRBJ2-3; 10 middle bases align to TRBD2. The CDR3 region has the sequence CASSYSASGSVDTQYF. In nucleotides, the sequence is TGTGCCAGCAGTTACTCGGCTAGCGGGAGTGTAGATACGCAGTATTTT.